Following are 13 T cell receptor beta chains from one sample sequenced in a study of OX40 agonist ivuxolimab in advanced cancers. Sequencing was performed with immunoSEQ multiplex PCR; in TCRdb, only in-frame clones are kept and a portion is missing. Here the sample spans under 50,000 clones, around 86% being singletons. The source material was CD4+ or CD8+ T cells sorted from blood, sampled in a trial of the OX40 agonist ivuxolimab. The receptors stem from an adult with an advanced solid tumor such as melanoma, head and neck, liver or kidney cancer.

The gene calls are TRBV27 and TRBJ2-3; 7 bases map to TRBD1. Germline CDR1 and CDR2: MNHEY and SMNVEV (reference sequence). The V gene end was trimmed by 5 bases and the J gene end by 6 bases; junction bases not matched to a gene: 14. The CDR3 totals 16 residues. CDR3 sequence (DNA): TGTGCCAGCAGTGCCGGACAGGCACCGATCTTGGATACGCAGTATTTT. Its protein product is CASSAGQAPILDTQYF.

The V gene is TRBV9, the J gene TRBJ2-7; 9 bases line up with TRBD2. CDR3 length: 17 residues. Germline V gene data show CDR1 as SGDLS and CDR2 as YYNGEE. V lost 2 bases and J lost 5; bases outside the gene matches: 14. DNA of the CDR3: TGTGCCAGCAGCGTGGTGGGTAGGAGGACTAGCGATGACGAGCAGTACGTC. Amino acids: CASSVVGRRTSDDEQYV.

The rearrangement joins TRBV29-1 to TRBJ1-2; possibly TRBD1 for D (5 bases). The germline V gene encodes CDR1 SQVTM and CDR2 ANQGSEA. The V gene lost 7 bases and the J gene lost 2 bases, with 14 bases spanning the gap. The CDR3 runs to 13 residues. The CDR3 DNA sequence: TGCAGCGCCGACAGCGTGATGAACTATGGCTACACCTTC. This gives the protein CSADSVMNYGYTF.

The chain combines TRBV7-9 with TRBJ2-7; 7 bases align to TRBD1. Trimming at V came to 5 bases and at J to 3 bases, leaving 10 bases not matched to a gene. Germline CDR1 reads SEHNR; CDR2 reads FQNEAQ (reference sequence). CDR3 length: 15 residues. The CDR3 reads CASSGGKGQYYEQYF. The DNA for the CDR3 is TGTGCCAGCAGCGGAGGAAAGGGACAGTACTACGAGCAGTACTTC. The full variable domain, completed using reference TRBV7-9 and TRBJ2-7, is DTGVSQNPRHKITKRGQNVTFRCDPISEHNRLYWYRQTLGQGPEFLTYFQNEAQLEKSRLLSDRFSAERPKGSFSTLEIQRTEQGDSAMYLCASSGGKGQYYEQYFGPGTRLTVT.

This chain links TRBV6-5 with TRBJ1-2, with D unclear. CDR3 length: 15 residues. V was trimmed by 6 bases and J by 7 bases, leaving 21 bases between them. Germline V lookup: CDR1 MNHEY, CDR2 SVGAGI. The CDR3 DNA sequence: TGTGCCAGCAGCCTCGCCTTACCCGGCGCGGTTGGCTACACCTTC. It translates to CASSLALPGAVGYTF.

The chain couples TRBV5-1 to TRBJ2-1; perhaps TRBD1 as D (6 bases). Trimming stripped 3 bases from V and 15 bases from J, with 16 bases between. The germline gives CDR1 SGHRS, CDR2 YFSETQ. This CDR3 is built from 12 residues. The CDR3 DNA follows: TGCGCCAGCAGCTACCCAGGGGCTGGCTTGTTCTTC. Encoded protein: CASSYPGAGLFF.

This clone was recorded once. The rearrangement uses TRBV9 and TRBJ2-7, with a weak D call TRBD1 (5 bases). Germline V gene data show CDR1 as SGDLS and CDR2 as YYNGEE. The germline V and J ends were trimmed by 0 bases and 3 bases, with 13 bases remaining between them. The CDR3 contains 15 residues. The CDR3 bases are TGTGCCAGCAGCGTAGCTCCAGGGTCAGGCTACGAGCAGTACTTC. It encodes CASSVAPGSGYEQYF.

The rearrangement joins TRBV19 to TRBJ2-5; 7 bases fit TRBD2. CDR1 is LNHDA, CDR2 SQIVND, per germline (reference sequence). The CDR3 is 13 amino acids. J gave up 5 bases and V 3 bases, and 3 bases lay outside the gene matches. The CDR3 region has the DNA TGTGCCAGTAGTATCGGACTAGGTGAGACCCAGTACTTC. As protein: CASSIGLGETQYF.

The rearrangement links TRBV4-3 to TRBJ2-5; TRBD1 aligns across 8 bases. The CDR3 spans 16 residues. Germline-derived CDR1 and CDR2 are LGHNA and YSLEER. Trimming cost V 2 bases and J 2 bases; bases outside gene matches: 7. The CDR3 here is CASSQLGDRRQETQYF. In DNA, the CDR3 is TGCGCCAGCAGCCAATTGGGGGACAGGCGGCAAGAGACCCAGTACTTC.

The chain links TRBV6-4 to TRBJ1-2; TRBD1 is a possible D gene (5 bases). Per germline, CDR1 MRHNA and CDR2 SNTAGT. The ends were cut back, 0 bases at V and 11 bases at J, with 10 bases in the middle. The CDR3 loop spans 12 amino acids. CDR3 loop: CASSDSGREYTF. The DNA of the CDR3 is TGTGCCAGCAGTGACTCGGGCAGGGAATACACCTTC.

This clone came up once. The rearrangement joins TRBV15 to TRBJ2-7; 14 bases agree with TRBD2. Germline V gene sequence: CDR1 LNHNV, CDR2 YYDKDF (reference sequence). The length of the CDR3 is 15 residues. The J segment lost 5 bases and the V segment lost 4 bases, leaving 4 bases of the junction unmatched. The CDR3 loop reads CATSIGTSGRNEQYF. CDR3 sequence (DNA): TGTGCCACCAGCATCGGGACTAGCGGGAGAAACGAGCAGTACTTC.

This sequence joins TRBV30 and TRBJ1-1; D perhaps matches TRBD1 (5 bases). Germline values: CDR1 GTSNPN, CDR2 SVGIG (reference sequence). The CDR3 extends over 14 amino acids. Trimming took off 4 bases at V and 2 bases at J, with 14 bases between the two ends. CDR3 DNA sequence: TGTGCCTGGACGAAAGGGACGGCTAACACTGAAGCTTTCTTT. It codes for CAWTKGTANTEAFF. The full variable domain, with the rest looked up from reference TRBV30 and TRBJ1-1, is SQTIHQWPATLVQPVGSPLSLECTVEGTSNPNLYWYRQAAGRGLQLLFYSVGIGQISSEVPQNLSASRPQDRQFILSSKKLLLSDSGFYLCAWTKGTANTEAFFGQGTRLTVV.

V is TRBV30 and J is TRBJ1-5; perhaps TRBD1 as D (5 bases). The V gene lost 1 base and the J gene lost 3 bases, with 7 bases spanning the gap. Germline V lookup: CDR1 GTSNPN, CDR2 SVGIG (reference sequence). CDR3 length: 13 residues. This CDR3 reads CAWSGGTNQPQHF. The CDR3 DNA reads TGTGCCTGGAGTGGGGGCACCAATCAGCCCCAGCATTTT.